This T cell receptor beta chain was obtained from a study of blood T cells in healthy people across ages. Study-level points and caveats: Comparison with aged donors showed that long-lived donors had more naive CD4+ cells and higher diversity. There was a strong correlation between TCR beta diversity and naive T cell percentage.

The use of a sample-barcoded 5' primer and a J-beta primer mix characterized a second PCR of roughly 6 to 11 cycles. Unique molecular identifiers of 12 random nucleotides labeled each cDNA. Each CDR3 protein gets one entry after TCRdb re-called the 5' RACE reads with MiXCR. The sample contains about 1.8 million distinct CDR3 sequences, 40% to 55% of which appear only once. This clonotype has a count of ten or more. Its antigen is currently unknown. Every sample gave at least 6 micrograms of total RNA when it was extracted. CDR3 length equals 13 residues. V lost 5 bases, J lost 7 bases, and 4 bases stayed unmatched.

The rearrangement joins TRBV12-3 or TRBV12-4 to TRBJ2-7; TRBD1 matches 11 bases. Sequencing was performed on blood. This sequence was found in a woman between 40 and 50 years old in good health. CDR3 sequence (DNA): TGTGCCAGCAGTCCGGGGACAGGGGGTGAGCAGTACTTC. It specifies CASSPGTGGEQYF.